The present T cell receptor (beta chain) was sequenced within a study of identifying expanded T cells in peripheral blood. Study-wide points: Clone count variance between approximately 2-week samples rose with total template count. Differentially abundant clones: 0.95 to 1.5 between replicates, 16.4 at approximately 14 days, less than 25 at four.

As concerns this clone: Its target is not known.

Assay: immunoSEQ multiplex PCR; the TCRdb copy retains only in-frame clones and omits some. The table records around 130,000 clones, 65% to 90% of them present only once. During the collection period, no donor immune events like infections were recorded. The receptor's source is a person aged 18 to 70 in good health. The source material was blood.

CDR3 sequence reads: CSVVVSSGNQPQHF. DNA of the CDR3: TGCAGCGTTGTCGTCTCTTCGGGCAATCAGCCCCAGCATTTT. The gene calls are TRBV29-1 and TRBJ1-5; unclear D gene. The CDR3 contains 14 residues. The V gene's germline CDR1 is SQVTM and CDR2 ANQGSEA. V shed 4 bases and J shed 2 bases, with 12 bases lying between them.